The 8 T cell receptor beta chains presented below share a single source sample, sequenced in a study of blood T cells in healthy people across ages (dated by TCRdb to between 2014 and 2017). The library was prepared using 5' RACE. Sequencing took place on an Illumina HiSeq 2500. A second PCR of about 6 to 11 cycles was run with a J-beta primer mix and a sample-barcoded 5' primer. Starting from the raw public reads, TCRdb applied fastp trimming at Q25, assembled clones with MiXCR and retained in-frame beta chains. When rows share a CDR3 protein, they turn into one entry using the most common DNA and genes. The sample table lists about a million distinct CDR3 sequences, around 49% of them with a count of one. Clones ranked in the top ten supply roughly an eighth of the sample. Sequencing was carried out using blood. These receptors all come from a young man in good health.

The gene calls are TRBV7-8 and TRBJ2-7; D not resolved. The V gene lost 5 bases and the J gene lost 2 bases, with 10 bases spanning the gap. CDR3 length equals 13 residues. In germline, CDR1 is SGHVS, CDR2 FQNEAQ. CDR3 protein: CASSVMRPYEQYF. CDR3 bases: TGTGCCAGCAGCGTCATGAGGCCCTACGAGCAGTACTTC.

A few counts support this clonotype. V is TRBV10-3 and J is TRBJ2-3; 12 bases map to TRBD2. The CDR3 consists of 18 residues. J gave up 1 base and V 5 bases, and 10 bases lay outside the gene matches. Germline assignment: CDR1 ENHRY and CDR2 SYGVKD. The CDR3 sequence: CAISLTSGGNLGTDTQYF. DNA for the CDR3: TGTGCCATCAGTTTAACTAGCGGGGGGAACCTCGGCACAGATACGCAGTATTTT.

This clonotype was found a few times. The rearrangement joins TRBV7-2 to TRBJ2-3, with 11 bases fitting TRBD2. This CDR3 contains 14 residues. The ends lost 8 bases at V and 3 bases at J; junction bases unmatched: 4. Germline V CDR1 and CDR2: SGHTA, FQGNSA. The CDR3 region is CASGIAGGTDTQYF. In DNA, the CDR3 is TGTGCCAGCGGAATAGCGGGGGGGACAGATACGCAGTATTTT.

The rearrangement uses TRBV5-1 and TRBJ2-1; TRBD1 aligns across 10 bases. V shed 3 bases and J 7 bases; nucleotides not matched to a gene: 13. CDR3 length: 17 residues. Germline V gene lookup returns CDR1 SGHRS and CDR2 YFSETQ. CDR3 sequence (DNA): TGCGCCAGCAGCTGGGGACAGGGGCACCCCGGGGAAAATGAGCAGTTCTTC. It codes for CASSWGQGHPGENEQFF.

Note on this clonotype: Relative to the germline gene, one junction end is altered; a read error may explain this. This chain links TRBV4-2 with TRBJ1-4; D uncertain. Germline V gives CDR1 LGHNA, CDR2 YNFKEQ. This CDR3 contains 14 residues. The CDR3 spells CACSQDTGWQELFF. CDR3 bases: TGTGCCTGCAGCCAAGATACCGGGTGGCAAGAACTGTTTTTT.

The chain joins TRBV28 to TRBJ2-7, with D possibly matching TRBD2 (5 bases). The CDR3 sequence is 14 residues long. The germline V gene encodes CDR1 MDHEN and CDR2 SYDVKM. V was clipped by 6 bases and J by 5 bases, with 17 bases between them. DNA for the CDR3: TGTGCCAGCAGCTTTACCGGGGAGCCCCACGAGCAGTACTTC. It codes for CASSFTGEPHEQYF.

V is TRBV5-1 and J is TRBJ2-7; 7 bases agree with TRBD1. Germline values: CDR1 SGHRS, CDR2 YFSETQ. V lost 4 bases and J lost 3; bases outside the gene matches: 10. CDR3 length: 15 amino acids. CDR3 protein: CASSRDSLNLYEQYF. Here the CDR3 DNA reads TGCGCCAGCAGCCGGGACAGCCTTAACCTCTACGAGCAGTACTTC.

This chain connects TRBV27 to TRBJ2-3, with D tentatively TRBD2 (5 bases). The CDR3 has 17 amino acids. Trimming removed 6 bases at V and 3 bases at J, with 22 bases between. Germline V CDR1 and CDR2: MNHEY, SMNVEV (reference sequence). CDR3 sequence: CASSTKSGSRPTDTQYF. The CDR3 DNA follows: TGTGCCAGCAGCACGAAATCGGGGTCCCGTCCAACAGATACGCAGTATTTT.